This T cell receptor beta chain was recovered during a study of shared clonotypes between healthy human individuals. Overall study findings and caveats: For naive CD4 cells, approximately 4.8% of clonotypes were shared across a few donors.

The CDR3 has 13 amino acids. Germline V gene lookup returns CDR1 SNHLY and CDR2 FYNNEI. V lost 8 bases and J lost 4, with 15 bases in between. Splitting of CD4+ cells produced CD45RA+ naive and CD45RA-negative memory subsets. As concerns this clone: What it binds is unknown.

Replicate PCRs from sorted subsets contained about 0.2 ug DNA, which is 29,000 or so T cell genomes. TCRdb's copy holds only in-frame clones and misses some; the assay was immunoSEQ multiplex PCR. The sample has some 1.5 million clones; 98% are singletons. The chain employs TRBV2 and TRBJ2-7; maybe TRBD2 (7 bases). The sequenced material came from naive CD4+ T cells sorted from blood. Subset of the sample: CD45RA+ positively selected. This TCR was recovered from a man aged 25-45 years in good health. The CDR3 spells CASLGAGEYEQYF. The DNA for the CDR3 is TGTGCCAGCCTGGGGGCGGGAGAGTACGAGCAGTACTTC.